One TCR beta chain is described in this entry. As yet, its antigen is unknown. Other nucleotide sequences from this sample produce the same CDR3. This sample is drawn from a study of T cell responses to AZD1222 COVID-19 vaccine. Sequencing was performed with immunoSEQ multiplex PCR; in TCRdb, only in-frame clones are kept and a portion is missing. In the table there are about 130,000 clones, 89% of which are singletons. The germline V gene encodes CDR1 MGHRA and CDR2 YSYEKL. V shed 3 bases and J 1 base; nucleotides not matched to a gene: 2. The CDR3 loop spans 14 amino acids. Study-wide points: At study baseline, merely six AZD1222 recipients were seropositive.

The sequence was obtained from an adult who received the AZD1222 COVID-19 vaccine. V is TRBV4-1 and J is TRBJ1-1, with 7 nucleotides matching TRBD1. Here the sequenced sample was peripheral blood, taken 28 days after the second AZD1222 dose. In DNA form, the CDR3 reads TGCGCCAGCAGCCAGGACAGGACGAACACTGAAGCTTTCTTT. Protein product: CASSQDRTNTEAFF.